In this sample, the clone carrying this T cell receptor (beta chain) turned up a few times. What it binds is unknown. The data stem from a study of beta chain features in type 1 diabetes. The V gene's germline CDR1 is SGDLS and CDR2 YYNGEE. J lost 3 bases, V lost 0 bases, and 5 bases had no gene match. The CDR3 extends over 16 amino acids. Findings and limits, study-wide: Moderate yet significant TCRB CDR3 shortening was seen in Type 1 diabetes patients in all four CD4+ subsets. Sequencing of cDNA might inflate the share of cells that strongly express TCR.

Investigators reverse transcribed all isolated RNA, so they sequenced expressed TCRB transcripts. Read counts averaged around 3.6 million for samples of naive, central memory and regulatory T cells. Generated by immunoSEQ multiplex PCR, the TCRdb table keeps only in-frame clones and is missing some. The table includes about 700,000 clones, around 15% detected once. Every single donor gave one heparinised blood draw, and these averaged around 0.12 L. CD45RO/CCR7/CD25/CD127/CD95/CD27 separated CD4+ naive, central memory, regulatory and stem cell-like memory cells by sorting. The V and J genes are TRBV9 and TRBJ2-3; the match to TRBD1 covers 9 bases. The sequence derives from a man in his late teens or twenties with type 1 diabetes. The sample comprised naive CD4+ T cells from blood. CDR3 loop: CASSVVGTGTTDTQYF. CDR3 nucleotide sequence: TGTGCCAGCAGCGTAGTGGGGACAGGGACAACAGATACGCAGTATTTT.